The 12 T cell receptor beta chains in this list originate from one sample, sequenced in a study of blood T cell repertoires in COVID-19 (dated by TCRdb to about 2020). Library construction relied on the immunoSEQ multiplex PCR assay. Here the immuneACCESS table is served through TCRdb, limited to in-frame sequences with V and J called. Missing clones are a known gap in these copies; in checked studies unresolved V genes cover under half, and the rest lacks a known reason. The sample contains 120,000 or so clones, more than 70% of them found a single time. The top ten clonotypes cover approximately 6.3% of the sample. Material for sequencing was peripheral blood. These receptors all come from an older man with active or convalescent COVID-19.

This clone was seen at least ten times. This chain joins TRBV7-2 and TRBJ2-3; 7 nucleotides match TRBD2. The germline V gene has CDR1 SGHTA and CDR2 FQGNSA. J lost 3 bases, V lost 3 bases, and 9 bases had no gene match. The CDR3 length is 16 residues. CDR3 coding DNA: TGTGCCAGCAGCTTCCCTCCGCGGGGGAATACAGATACGCAGTATTTT. Its translation: CASSFPPRGNTDTQYF.

This clone was seen just once. This chain uses TRBV6-5 with TRBJ1-2; perhaps TRBD1 as D (6 bases). CDR3 size: 15 residues. CDR1 MNHEY and CDR2 SVGAGI come from the germline V gene. Trimming left V 0 bases short and J 6 bases short, with 14 bases between. The CDR3 region has the DNA TGTGCCAGCAGTTACTCTCCCCCAGGGGCGCATGGCTACACCTTC. It is translated as CASSYSPPGAHGYTF.

CDR3 coding DNA: TGTGCCAGCCATAACACCGGGGAGCTGTTTTTT. Translating it yields CASHNTGELFF. This sequence joins TRBV25-1 and TRBJ2-2; the D is unclear. The CDR3 sequence is 11 residues long. Germline V gene lookup returns CDR1 MGHDK and CDR2 SYGVNS. With 8 bases removed from V and 2 bases from J, the gap between germline ends came to 3 bases.

The chain couples TRBV2 to TRBJ1-1; D ambiguous. Trimming removed 2 bases from V and 9 bases from J, with 16 bases in between. This CDR3 spans 14 amino acids. The germline gives CDR1 SNHLY, CDR2 FYNNEI. The CDR3 DNA is TGTGCCAGCAGTGAATCGCAGGCTCCTCCACAAGCTTTCTTT. Protein: CASSESQAPPQAFF.

This clone appeared a few times. The V and J genes are TRBV11-2 and TRBJ1-5; D is undetermined. CDR3 length: 12 amino acids. Trimming removed 5 bases from V and 4 bases from J, with 6 bases in between. Per the germline V gene, CDR1 is SGHAT and CDR2 is FQNNGV. The CDR3 DNA sequence: TGTGCCAGCAGCCGCGAGAATCAGCCCCAGCATTTT. Translation gives CASSRENQPQHF.

This chain links TRBV7-2 with TRBJ2-7, with 9 bases identical to TRBD1. Germline V gene data show CDR1 as SGHTA and CDR2 as FQGNSA. The CDR3 spans 14 residues. V was pared by 5 bases and J by 2 bases, with 4 bases of the junction left unmatched. DNA of the CDR3: TGTGCCAGCAGCCGGACAGGGGCGGCCTACGAGCAGTACTTC. It codes for CASSRTGAAYEQYF. Complete variable domain (other parts from reference TRBV7-2 and TRBJ2-7): GAGVSQSPSNKVTEKGKDVELRCDPISGHTALYWYRQSLGQGLEFLIYFQGNSAPDKSGLPSDRFSAERTGGSVSTLTIQRTQQEDSAVYLCASSRTGAAYEQYFGPGTRLTVT.

The table lists this clone with a count of one. V is TRBV2 and J is TRBJ2-3; no clear D. The CDR3 contains 11 residues. Germline V gene lookup returns CDR1 SNHLY and CDR2 FYNNEI. Trimming cost V 5 bases and J 3 bases, with 3 bases left between them. The CDR3 loop is CASSSTDTQYF. DNA for the CDR3: TGTGCCAGCAGTTCAACAGATACGCAGTATTTT.

CDR3 in amino acids: CASSYSLSGINEKLFF. DNA for the CDR3: TGTGCCAGCAGTTACTCGTTGTCCGGGATTAATGAAAAACTGTTTTTT. The V and J genes are TRBV6-5 and TRBJ1-4; no firm D call. The CDR3 is made up of 16 amino acids. The V gene lost 0 bases and the J gene lost 4 bases, with 12 bases spanning the gap. Per the germline V gene, CDR1 is MNHEY and CDR2 is SVGAGI.

The chain is built from TRBV9 and TRBJ2-3; 9 bases are shared with TRBD1. J gave up 4 bases and V 0 bases, and 9 bases lay outside the gene matches. This CDR3 contains 17 residues. Germline CDR1 SGDLS, CDR2 YYNGEE. CDR3 loop: CASSVVGGTGYPDTQYF. The CDR3 nucleotides read TGTGCCAGCAGCGTAGTGGGAGGGACAGGGTACCCAGATACGCAGTATTTT.

V and J are TRBV7-6 and TRBJ2-6, with D unresolved. Germline CDR1 and CDR2: SGHVS and FNYEAQ. This CDR3 region has 13 residues. The DNA of the CDR3 is TGTGCTGTTCCCCTCTCTGGGGCCAACGTCCTGACTTTC. This gives the protein CAVPLSGANVLTF.

This clone was observed a single time. The V and J genes are TRBV2 and TRBJ2-5, with a possible D match to TRBD2 (5 bases). The CDR3 contains 11 residues. Germline CDR1 SNHLY, CDR2 FYNNEI. With 7 bases removed from V and 5 bases from J, the gap between germline ends came to 8 bases. The CDR3 reads CASTGEETQYF. As DNA, the CDR3 is TGTGCCAGCACCGGGGAGGAGACCCAGTACTTC.

This rearrangement joins TRBV25-1 to TRBJ1-2, with TRBD1 as a possible D gene (6 bases). Deletions cut 6 bases from V and 7 bases from J, with 12 bases between. The germline V gene has CDR1 MGHDK and CDR2 SYGVNS. The CDR3 extends over 12 amino acids. Here the CDR3 reads CASSAGVPGYTF. Here the CDR3 DNA reads TGTGCCAGCAGCGCAGGGGTCCCTGGCTACACCTTC.